This TCR beta chain is drawn from a study of cytomegalovirus exposure and HLA in healthy donors. Healthy donors of bone marrow made up the group. Germline CDR1 is LGHNA and CDR2 is YSLEER. There are 13 residues in the CDR3. PCR used 60 Vbeta primers and 13 Jbeta primers. Here immunoSEQ multiplex PCR was the method, and the copy in TCRdb shows in-frame clones only, minus some. The table has 100,000 to 150,000 clones, roughly 80% seen once; the top ten hold approximately 6%. General study results and limits: The study had only CMV serostatus as immune exposure information. There were some 150 TCR beta chains listed as cytomegalovirus-associated.

In the case of this clone: No antigen is known for it. The junction departs from germline at one end; a sequencing error may be responsible.

This chain joins TRBV4-3 and TRBJ2-7; TRBD1 matches 7 bases. Sequenced input: PBMCs. The source is a woman in her thirties or forties in good health and CMV-seronegative. The CDR3 sequence is CASSQDRGQGKDF. CDR3 coding DNA: TGCGCCAGCAGCCAAGATAGGGGGCAGGGAAAAGACTTC.